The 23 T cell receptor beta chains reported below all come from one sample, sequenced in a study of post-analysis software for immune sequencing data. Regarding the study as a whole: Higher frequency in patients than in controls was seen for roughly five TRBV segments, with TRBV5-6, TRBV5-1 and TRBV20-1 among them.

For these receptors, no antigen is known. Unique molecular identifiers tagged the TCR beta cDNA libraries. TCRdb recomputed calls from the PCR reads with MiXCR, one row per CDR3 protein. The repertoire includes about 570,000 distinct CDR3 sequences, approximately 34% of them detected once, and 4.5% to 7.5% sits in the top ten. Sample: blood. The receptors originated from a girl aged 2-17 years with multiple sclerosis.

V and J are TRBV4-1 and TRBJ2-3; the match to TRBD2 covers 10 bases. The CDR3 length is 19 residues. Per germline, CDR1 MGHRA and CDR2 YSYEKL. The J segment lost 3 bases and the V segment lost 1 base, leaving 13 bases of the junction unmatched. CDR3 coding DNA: TGCGCCAGCAGCCAAGTTGGTTTAATTCTGGGACTAGCGACAGATACGCAGTATTTT. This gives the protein CASSQVGLILGLATDTQYF.

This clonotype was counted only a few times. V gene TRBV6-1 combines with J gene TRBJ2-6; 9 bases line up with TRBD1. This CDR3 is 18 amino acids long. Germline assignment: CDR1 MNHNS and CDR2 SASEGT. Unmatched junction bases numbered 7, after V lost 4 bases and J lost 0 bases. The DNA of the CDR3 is TGTGCCAGCAGTGGACAGACAGGGGGTAACTCTGGGGCCAACGTCCTGACTTTC. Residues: CASSGQTGGNSGANVLTF.

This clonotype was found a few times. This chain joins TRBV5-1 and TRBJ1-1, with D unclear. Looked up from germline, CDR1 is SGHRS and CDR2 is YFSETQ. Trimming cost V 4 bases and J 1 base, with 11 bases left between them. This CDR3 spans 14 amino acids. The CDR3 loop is CASSLLSANTEAFF. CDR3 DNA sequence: TGCGCCAGCAGCCTACTATCCGCGAACACTGAAGCTTTCTTT.

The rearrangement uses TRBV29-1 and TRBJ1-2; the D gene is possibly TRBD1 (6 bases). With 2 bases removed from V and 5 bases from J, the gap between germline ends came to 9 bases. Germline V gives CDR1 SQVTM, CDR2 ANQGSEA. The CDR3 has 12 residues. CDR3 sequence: CSVERQDYGYTF. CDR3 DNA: TGCAGCGTTGAACGACAGGATTATGGCTACACCTTC.

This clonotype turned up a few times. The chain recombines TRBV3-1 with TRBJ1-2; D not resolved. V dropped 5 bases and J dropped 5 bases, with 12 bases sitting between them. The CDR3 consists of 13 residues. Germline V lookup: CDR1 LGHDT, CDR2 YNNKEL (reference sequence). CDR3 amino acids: CASSSAGIYGYTF. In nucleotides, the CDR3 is TGTGCCAGCAGCTCCGCGGGAATTTATGGCTACACCTTC. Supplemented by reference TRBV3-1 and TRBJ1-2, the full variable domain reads DTAVSQTPKYLVTQMGNDKSIKCEQNLGHDTMYWYKQDSKKFLKIMFSYNNKELIINETVPNRFSPKSPDKAHLNLHINSLELGDSAVYFCASSSAGIYGYTFGSGTRLTVV.

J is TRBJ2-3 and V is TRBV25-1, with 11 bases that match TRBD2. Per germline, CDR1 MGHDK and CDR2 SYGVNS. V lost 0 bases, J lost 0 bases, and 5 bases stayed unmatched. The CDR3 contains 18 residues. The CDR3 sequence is CASSEYGTSGRSTDTQYF. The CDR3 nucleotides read TGTGCCAGCAGTGAATATGGGACTAGCGGCCGTAGCACAGATACGCAGTATTTT.

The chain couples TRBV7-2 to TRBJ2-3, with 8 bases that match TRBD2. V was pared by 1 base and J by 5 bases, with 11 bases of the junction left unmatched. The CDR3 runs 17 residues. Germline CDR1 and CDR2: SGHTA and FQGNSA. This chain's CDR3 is CASSLGPPGGPEDTQYF. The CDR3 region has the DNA TGTGCCAGCAGCTTAGGACCCCCGGGGGGGCCGGAAGATACGCAGTATTTT.

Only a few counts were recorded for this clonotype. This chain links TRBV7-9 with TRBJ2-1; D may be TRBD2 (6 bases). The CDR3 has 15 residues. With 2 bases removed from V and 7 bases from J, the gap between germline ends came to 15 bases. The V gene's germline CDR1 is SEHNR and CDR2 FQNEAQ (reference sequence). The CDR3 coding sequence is TGTGCCAGCAGCTTATGGAGGGACTTCCAAAATGAGCAGTTCTTC. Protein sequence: CASSLWRDFQNEQFF.

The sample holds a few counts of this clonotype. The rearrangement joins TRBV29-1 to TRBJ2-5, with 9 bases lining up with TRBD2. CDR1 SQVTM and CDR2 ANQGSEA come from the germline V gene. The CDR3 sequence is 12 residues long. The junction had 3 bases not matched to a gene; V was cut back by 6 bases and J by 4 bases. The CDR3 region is CSVQAGGETQYF. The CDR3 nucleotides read TGCAGCGTCCAAGCGGGGGGAGAGACCCAGTACTTC. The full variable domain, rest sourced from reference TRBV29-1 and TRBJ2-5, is SAVISQKPSRDICQRGTSLTIQCQVDSQVTMMFWYRQQPGQSLTLIATANQGSEATYESGFVIDKFPISRPNLTFSTLTVSNMSPEDSSIYLCSVQAGGETQYFGPGTRLLVL.

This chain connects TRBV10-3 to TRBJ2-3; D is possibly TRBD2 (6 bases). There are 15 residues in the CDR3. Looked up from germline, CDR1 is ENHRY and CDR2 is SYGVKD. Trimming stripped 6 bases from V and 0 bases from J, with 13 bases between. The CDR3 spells CAISLPGLSTDTQYF. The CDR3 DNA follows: TGTGCCATCAGCCTTCCGGGACTTAGCACAGATACGCAGTATTTT.

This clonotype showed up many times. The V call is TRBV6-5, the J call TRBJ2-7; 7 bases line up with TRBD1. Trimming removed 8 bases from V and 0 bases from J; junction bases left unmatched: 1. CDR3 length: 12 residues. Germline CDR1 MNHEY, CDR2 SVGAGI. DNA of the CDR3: TGTGCCAGCCGACAGGGCTCCTACGAGCAGTACTTC. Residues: CASRQGSYEQYF.

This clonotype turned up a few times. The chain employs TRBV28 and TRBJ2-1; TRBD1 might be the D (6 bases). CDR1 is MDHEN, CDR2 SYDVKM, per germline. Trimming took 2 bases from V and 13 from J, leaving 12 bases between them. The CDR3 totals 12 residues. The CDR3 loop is CASSLNREKQFF. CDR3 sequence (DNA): TGTGCCAGCAGTTTAAACAGGGAAAAACAGTTCTTC.

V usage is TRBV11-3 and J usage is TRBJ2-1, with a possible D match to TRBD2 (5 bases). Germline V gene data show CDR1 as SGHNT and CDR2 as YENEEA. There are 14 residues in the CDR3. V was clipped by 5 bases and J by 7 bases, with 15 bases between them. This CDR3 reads CASSQRTGKNEQFF. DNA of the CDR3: TGTGCCAGCAGCCAAAGAACCGGGAAGAATGAGCAGTTCTTC.

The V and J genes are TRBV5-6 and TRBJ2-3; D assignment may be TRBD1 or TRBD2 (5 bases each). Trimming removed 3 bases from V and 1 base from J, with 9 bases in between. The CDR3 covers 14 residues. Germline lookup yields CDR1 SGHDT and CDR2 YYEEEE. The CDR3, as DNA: TGTGCCAGCAGCTCCGGGACCCGCACAGATACGCAGTATTTT. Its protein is CASSSGTRTDTQYF.

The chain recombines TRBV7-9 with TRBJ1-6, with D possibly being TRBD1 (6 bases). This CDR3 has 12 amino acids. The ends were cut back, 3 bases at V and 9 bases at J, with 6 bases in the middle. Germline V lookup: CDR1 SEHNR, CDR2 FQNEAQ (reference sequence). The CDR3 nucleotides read TGTGCCAGCAGCTTGGACAGTTCACCCCTCCACTTT. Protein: CASSLDSSPLHF.

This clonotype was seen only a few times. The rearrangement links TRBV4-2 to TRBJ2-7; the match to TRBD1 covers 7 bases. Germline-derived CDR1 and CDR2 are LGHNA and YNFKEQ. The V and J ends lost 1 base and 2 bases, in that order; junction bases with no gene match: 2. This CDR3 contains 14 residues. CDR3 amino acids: CASSQAQGAYEQYF. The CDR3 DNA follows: TGTGCCAGCAGCCAAGCTCAGGGGGCCTACGAGCAGTACTTC.

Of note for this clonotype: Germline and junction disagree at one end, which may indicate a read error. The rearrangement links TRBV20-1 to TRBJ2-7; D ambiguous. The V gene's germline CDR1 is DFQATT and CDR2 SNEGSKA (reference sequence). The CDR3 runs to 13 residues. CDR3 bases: TGCAGTGCTCCCCCGACCAGCTCCTACGAGCAGCACTTC. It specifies CSAPPTSSYEQHF.

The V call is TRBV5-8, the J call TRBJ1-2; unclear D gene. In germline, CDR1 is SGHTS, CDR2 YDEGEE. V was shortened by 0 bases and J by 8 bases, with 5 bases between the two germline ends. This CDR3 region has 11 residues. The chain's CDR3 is CASSLGWGYTF. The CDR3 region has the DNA TGTGCCAGCAGCTTGGGTTGGGGCTACACCTTC.

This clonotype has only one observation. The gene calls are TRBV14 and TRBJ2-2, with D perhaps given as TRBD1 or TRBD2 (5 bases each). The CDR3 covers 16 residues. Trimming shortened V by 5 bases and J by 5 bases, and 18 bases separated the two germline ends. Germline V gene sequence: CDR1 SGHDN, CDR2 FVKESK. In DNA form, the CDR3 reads TGTGCCAGCAGCAAACTTCCGGGACCGCAGACCGGGGAGCTGTTTTTT. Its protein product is CASSKLPGPQTGELFF.

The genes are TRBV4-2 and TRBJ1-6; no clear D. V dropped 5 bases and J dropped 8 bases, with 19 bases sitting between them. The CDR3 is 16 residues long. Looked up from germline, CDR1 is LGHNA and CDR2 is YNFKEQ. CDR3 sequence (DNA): TGTGCCAGCAGCATTGACCAGGCTCGGATGGATTCACCCCTCCACTTT. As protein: CASSIDQARMDSPLHF.

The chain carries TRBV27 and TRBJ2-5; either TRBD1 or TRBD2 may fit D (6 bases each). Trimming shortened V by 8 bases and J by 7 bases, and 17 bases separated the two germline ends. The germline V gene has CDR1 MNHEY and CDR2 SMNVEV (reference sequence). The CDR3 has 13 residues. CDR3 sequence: CASAPTEGGTQYF. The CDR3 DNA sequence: TGTGCCAGCGCCCCTACGGAGGGGGGGACCCAGTACTTC.

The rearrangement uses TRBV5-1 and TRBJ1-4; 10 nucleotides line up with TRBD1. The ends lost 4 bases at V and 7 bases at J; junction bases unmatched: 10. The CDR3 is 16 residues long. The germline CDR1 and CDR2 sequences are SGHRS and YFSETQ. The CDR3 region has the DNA TGCGCCAGCAGCCAAGGGACAGGGGTTGAGGGTGAAAAACTGTTTTTT. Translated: CASSQGTGVEGEKLFF.

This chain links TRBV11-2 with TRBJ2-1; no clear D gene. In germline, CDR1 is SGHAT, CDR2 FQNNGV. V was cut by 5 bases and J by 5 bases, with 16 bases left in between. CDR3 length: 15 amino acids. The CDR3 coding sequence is TGTGCCAGCAGCGGCCCCGGGTCCCGTAACAATGAGCAGTTCTTC. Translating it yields CASSGPGSRNNEQFF. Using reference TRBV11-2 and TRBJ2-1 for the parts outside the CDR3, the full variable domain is EAGVAQSPRYKIIEKRQSVAFWCNPISGHATLYWYQQILGQGPKLLIQFQNNGVVDDSQLPKDRFSAERLKGVDSTLKIQPAKLEDSAVYLCASSGPGSRNNEQFFGPGTRLTVL.